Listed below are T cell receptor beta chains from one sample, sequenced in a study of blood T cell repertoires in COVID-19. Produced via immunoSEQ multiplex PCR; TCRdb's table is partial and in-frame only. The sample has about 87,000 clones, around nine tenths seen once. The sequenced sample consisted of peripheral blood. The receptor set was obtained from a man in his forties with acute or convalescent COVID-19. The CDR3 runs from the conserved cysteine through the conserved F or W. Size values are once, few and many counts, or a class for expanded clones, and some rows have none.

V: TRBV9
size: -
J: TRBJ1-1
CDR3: CASSVRPGVGTEAFF

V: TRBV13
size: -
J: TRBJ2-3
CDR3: CASSFGLAADTQYF

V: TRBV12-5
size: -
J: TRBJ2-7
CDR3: CASGWSGTVGGEQYF

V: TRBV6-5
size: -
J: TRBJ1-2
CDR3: CASRDTQDSGYTF

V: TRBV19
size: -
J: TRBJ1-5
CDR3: CATIKSGGNQPQHF

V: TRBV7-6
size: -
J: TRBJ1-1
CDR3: CASSDRGQGGTEAFF

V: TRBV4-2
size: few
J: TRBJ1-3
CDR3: CASSPADSGNTIYF

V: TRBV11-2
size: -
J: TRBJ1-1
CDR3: CASSPAAFIEAFF

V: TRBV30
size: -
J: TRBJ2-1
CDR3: CAWSVEGGTYNEQFF

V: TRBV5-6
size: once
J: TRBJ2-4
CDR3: CASSLGTGAIGGNIQYF

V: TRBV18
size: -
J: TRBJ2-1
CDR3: CASSTSQGVSYNEQFF

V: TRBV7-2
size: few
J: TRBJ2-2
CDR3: CASSLGRGGDTGELFF

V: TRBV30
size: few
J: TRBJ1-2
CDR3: CAWSRQGNYGYTF

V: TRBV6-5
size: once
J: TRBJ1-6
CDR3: CAISPMSSYNSPLHF

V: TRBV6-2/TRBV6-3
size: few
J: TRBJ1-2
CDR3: CASSLAGTGNGYTF

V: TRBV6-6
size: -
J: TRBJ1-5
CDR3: CASSTYRSSNQPQHF

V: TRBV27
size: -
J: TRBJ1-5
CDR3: CASKGGQGNQPQHF

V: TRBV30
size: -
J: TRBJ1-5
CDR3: CAWSVLFGEQPQHF

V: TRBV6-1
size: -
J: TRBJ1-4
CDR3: CASSDRGATNEKLFF

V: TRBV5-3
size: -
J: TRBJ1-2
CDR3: CARSFLPRGGYTF

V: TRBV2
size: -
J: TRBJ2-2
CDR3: CVTRFSGTGELFF

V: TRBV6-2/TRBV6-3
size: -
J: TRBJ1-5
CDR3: CASSYSESQPQHF

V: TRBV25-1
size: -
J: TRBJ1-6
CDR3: CASKEPGFGSPLHF

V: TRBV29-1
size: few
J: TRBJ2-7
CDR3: CSANPSQGHEQYF

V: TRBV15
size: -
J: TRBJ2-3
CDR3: CATSGSFSTDTQYF

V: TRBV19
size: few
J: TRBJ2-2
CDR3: CAAGLAGGGTGELFF

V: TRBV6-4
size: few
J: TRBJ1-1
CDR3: CASRPQAFGEAFF

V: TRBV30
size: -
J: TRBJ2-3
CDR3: CAWSRTSRDTQYF

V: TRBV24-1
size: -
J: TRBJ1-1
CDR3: CATELSNTEAFF